This TCR beta chain was recorded in a study of post-analysis software for immune sequencing data. From germline, CDR1 is LGHDT and CDR2 YNNKEL (reference sequence). Germline trimming cut 1 base from V and 1 base from J; bases unmatched to any gene: 5. This CDR3 has 17 residues. Findings and caveats of the study: With TRBV5-6, TRBV5-1 and TRBV20-1 included, about five TRBV segments were more frequent in patients than in controls. Normalized Chao1 diversity was significantly lower in multiple sclerosis patients than in controls.

The TCR beta cDNA libraries carried unique molecular identifiers. A single record per CDR3 protein comes from TCRdb applying MiXCR to the PCR reads. The sample has 800,000 to 950,000 distinct CDR3 sequences, around 50% seen once; the top ten hold roughly 4.4%. Turning to this clonotype: Its antigen remains unknown.

The material sequenced was blood. The rearrangement links TRBV3-1 to TRBJ2-1, with 9 bases aligning to TRBD2. The receptor's source is a girl between 10 and 17 years old with multiple sclerosis. The CDR3: CASSQGVAGVSYNEQFF. The CDR3 DNA reads TGTGCCAGCAGCCAAGGTGTAGCGGGGGTATCCTACAATGAGCAGTTCTTC.